This T cell receptor (beta chain) was sequenced during a study of shared clonotypes between healthy human individuals. CD45RO-negative, CCR7-positively selected cells formed the naive CD8 fraction, excluding terminally differentiated effector memory CD45RA+ cells. Concerning this clone itself: The same CDR3 also results from other DNA sequences found in this sample.

The repertoire was sequenced with immunoSEQ multiplex PCR; TCRdb's copy has only in-frame clones and lacks some. The sample carries roughly 2,000,000 clones, less than 95% recorded once. Input material: naive CD8+ T cells sorted from blood. The sequence came from a man younger than 35 in good health.

The CDR3 sequence: CASSFGAGAYEQYF. CDR3 sequence (DNA): TGCGCCAGCAGCTTTGGAGCGGGGGCCTACGAGCAGTACTTC. This sequence joins TRBV5-1 and TRBJ2-7, with 8 bases lining up with TRBD2. CDR3 size: 14 residues. Germline trimming cut 2 bases from V and 2 bases from J; bases unmatched to any gene: 3. Germline V gives CDR1 SGHRS, CDR2 YFSETQ.